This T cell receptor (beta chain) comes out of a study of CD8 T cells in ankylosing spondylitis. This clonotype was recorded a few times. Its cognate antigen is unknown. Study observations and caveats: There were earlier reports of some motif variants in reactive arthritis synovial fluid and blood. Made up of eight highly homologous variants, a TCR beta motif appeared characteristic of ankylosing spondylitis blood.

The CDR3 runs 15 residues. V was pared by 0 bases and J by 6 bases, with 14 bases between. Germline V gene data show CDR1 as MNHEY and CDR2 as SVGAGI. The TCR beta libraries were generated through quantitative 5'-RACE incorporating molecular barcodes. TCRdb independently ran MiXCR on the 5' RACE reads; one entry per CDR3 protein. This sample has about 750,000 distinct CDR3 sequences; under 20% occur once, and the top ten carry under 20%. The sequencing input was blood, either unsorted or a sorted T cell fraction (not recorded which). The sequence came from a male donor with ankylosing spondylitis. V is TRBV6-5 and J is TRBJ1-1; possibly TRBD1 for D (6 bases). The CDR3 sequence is CASSYSDRGLPEAFF. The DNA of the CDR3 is TGTGCCAGCAGTTACTCAGATCGGGGGCTCCCTGAAGCTTTCTTT.